This passage covers 2 T cell receptor beta chains from one sample sequenced in a study of cytomegalovirus exposure and HLA in healthy donors. The PCR had 60 Vbeta and 13 Jbeta primers. Clones were sequenced by immunoSEQ multiplex PCR, and TCRdb holds only the in-frame ones, with some missing. Among 150,000 to 170,000 clones listed, 75% to 85% were seen once. What was sequenced was PBMCs. These receptors all stem from a woman between 40 and 55 years old in good health and CMV-seropositive.

This clone came up once. V gene TRBV5-6 combines with J gene TRBJ2-5, with a possible D match to TRBD1 (5 bases). Trimming stripped 1 base from V and 2 bases from J, with 9 bases between. CDR3 length: 14 residues. CDR1 SGHDT and CDR2 YYEEEE come from the germline V gene. CDR3 in amino acids: CASSLRTSQETQYF. CDR3 nucleotides: TGTGCCAGCAGCTTGAGGACATCTCAAGAGACCCAGTACTTC.

The gene calls are TRBV9 and TRBJ2-1, with a possible D match to TRBD2 (6 bases). Germline V gene sequence: CDR1 SGDLS, CDR2 YYNGEE. The CDR3 has 15 amino acids. The V gene lost 6 bases and the J gene lost 0 bases, with 13 bases spanning the gap. The CDR3: CASTNSGNSYNEQFF. The CDR3 DNA reads as TGTGCCAGCACCAATAGCGGAAACTCCTACAATGAGCAGTTCTTC. Variable domain in full (rest from reference TRBV9 and TRBJ2-1): DSGVTQTPKHLITATGQRVTLRCSPRSGDLSVYWYQQSLDQGLQFLIQYYNGEERAKGNILERFSAQQFPDLHSELNLSSLELGDSALYFCASTNSGNSYNEQFFGPGTRLTVL.